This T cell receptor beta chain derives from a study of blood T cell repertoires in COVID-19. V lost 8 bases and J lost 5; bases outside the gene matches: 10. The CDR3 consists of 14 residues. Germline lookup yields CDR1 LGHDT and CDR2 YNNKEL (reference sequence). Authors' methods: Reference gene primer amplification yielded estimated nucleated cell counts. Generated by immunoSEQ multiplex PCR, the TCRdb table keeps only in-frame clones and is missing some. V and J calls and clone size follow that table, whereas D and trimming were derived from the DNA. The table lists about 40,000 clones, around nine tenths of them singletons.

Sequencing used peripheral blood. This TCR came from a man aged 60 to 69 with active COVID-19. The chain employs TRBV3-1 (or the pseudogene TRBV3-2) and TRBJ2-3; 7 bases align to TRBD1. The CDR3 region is CASRDRYKEDTQYF. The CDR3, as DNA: TGTGCCAGCCGGGACAGATATAAGGAAGATACGCAGTATTTT.